The 25 T cell receptor beta chains below were found in one sample sequenced in a study of blood T cell repertoires in COVID-19. Only in-frame clones appear in the TCRdb table, and some are missing; sequencing was by immunoSEQ multiplex PCR. The sample has 330,000 or so clones, about 91% seen once. The specimen sequenced was peripheral blood. These receptors were collected from a man aged 25 to 45 with COVID-19, enrolled during active disease.

The chain uses TRBV6-2 or TRBV6-3 and TRBJ2-7; TRBD1 matches 7 bases. Germline V gene lookup returns CDR1 MNHEY and CDR2 SVGEGT. The CDR3 covers 16 residues. V shed 0 bases, J shed 4 bases, and the junction held 9 bases outside the gene matches. Here the CDR3 reads CASSYSRRGPAYEQYF. Here the CDR3 DNA reads TGTGCCAGCAGTTACTCGAGAAGGGGGCCTGCGTACGAGCAGTACTTC.

The J gene is TRBJ2-7, the V gene TRBV4-1, with a possible D match to TRBD2 (5 bases). The V end was cut by 0 bases, the J end by 0 bases, with 9 bases between. The CDR3 has 15 amino acids. Germline CDR1 MGHRA, CDR2 YSYEKL. CDR3 sequence: CASSQDPGGSYEQYF. CDR3 nucleotides: TGCGCCAGCAGCCAAGACCCTGGAGGCTCCTACGAGCAGTACTTC.

This clone was counted between two and nine times. The chain employs TRBV5-6 and TRBJ2-2, with 12 bases lining up with TRBD1. CDR1 and CDR2 from the germline V gene are SGHDT and YYEEEE. The trim removed 1 base at V and 5 bases at J, leaving 9 bases unmatched. The CDR3 length is 18 residues. The CDR3 coding sequence is TGTGCCAGCAGCTTGTACCGGGACAGGGGGCGAATTACCGGGGAGCTGTTTTTT. It codes for CASSLYRDRGRITGELFF.

The chain is built from TRBV25-1 and TRBJ1-4, with D maybe TRBD1 (6 bases). This CDR3 contains 16 residues. Germline loops: CDR1 MGHDK, CDR2 SYGVNS. The germline V and J ends were trimmed by 3 bases and 8 bases, with 19 bases remaining between them. CDR3 coding DNA: TGTGCCAGCAGTGAGGCCAGGGGTCTTCCATGGGAAAAACTGTTTTTT. Protein product: CASSEARGLPWEKLFF.

The V gene is TRBV9, the J gene TRBJ2-7; 8 bases map to TRBD1. This CDR3 is 13 amino acids long. The germline gives CDR1 SGDLS, CDR2 YYNGEE. Trimming took 3 bases from V and 6 from J; bases not matched to a gene: 5. CDR3 region: CASSAGQASEQYF. The DNA of the CDR3 is TGTGCCAGCAGCGCGGGACAGGCATCCGAGCAGTACTTC.

V is TRBV7-2 and J is TRBJ2-1; TRBD2 is a possible D gene (5 bases). V dropped 4 bases and J dropped 2 bases, with 12 bases sitting between them. The CDR3 spans 15 residues. CDR1 is SGHTA and CDR2 is FQGNSA in the germline V gene. The CDR3 DNA reads as TGTGCCAGCAGCTCCCTGGGGAGCCCCTACAATGAGCAGTTCTTC. Translating it yields CASSSLGSPYNEQFF.

CDR3 coding DNA: TGTGCCAGCAGCTTGGGATCAGGGGGCTACGAGCAGTACTTC. It is translated as CASSLGSGGYEQYF. The gene calls are TRBV5-4 and TRBJ2-7; 7 bases are shared with TRBD1. The CDR3 spans 14 residues. Germline V gene data show CDR1 as SGHNT and CDR2 as YYREEE (reference sequence). The J segment lost 3 bases and the V segment lost 0 bases, leaving 3 bases of the junction unmatched.

A single count supports this clone. The chain is built from TRBV18 and TRBJ1-1, with a tentative D call TRBD1 (5 bases). Trimming left V 9 bases short and J 0 bases short, with 14 bases between. CDR3 length: 14 amino acids. CDR1 and CDR2 from the germline V gene are KGHSH and LQKENI. CDR3 sequence reads: CASQPQAMNTEAFF. The CDR3 coding sequence is TGTGCCAGTCAACCACAGGCCATGAACACTGAAGCTTTCTTT.

The CDR3 here is CASSGQGGNTEAFF. The CDR3 DNA is TGCGCCAGCAGCGGGCAGGGCGGGAACACTGAAGCTTTCTTT. V and J are TRBV5-1 and TRBJ1-1, with D possibly matching TRBD1 (5 bases). CDR1 is SGHRS, CDR2 YFSETQ, per germline. CDR3 length equals 14 residues. V lost 4 bases and J 1 base, leaving 11 bases between the germline ends. The entire variable domain, with the rest obtained from reference TRBV5-1 and TRBJ1-1, is as follows: KAGVTQTPRYLIKTRGQQVTLSCSPISGHRSVSWYQQTPGQGLQFLFEYFSETQRNKGNFPGRFSGRQFSNSRSEMNVSTLELGDSALYLCASSGQGGNTEAFFGQGTRLTVV.

This rearrangement joins TRBV7-2 to TRBJ1-2, with TRBD1 as a possible D gene (5 bases). The CDR3 is made up of 15 amino acids. V dropped 1 base and J dropped 4 bases, with 13 bases sitting between them. CDR1 is SGHTA, CDR2 FQGNSA, per germline. CDR3 DNA: TGTGCCAGCAGCTTAGTTGCAGGGTTGAGCTATGGCTACACCTTC. It specifies CASSLVAGLSYGYTF. Supplemented by reference TRBV7-2 and TRBJ1-2, the full variable domain reads GAGVSQSPSNKVTEKGKDVELRCDPISGHTALYWYRQSLGQGLEFLIYFQGNSAPDKSGLPSDRFSAERTGGSVSTLTIQRTQQEDSAVYLCASSLVAGLSYGYTFGSGTRLTVV.

This clone was recorded only once. The J gene is TRBJ1-2, the V gene TRBV4-2; 8 bases fit TRBD1. V was clipped by 0 bases and J by 5 bases; unmatched bases: 5. Looked up from germline, CDR1 is LGHNA and CDR2 is YNFKEQ. This CDR3 spans 15 amino acids. CDR3 coding DNA: TGTGCCAGCAGCCAAGAAAGACAGGGGCGGTATGGCTACACCTTC. Its protein is CASSQERQGRYGYTF.

The gene calls are TRBV21-1 and TRBJ1-3; TRBD1, the table's D call, was not compared with the DNA. TRBV21-1 is classified as a pseudogene. The CDR3 is 21 amino acids. This chain's CDR3 is CASSKGGPADILTCSGNTIYF. DNA for the CDR3: TGTGCCAGCAGCAAAGGGGGGCCAGCGGACATTCTTACTTGCTCTGGAAACACCATATATTTT.

J is TRBJ2-6 and V is TRBV4-3; possible D gene TRBD1, 5 bases. V was trimmed by 0 bases and J by 0 bases, leaving 15 bases between them. This CDR3 has 19 amino acids. Germline V gene data show CDR1 as LGHNA and CDR2 as YSLEER. This CDR3 is CASSQDPQGMISGANVLTF. CDR3 sequence (DNA): TGCGCCAGCAGCCAAGATCCCCAGGGAATGATCTCTGGGGCCAACGTCCTGACTTTC.

This chain joins TRBV14 and TRBJ2-2; D is unclear. The CDR3 is 12 amino acids. V was shortened by 6 bases and J by 5 bases, with 7 bases between the two germline ends. Germline CDR1 and CDR2: SGHDN and FVKESK. The CDR3 coding sequence is TGTGCCAGCAGGAGGCAGACCGGGGAGCTGTTTTTT. Protein product: CASRRQTGELFF.

The chain links TRBV6-7 to TRBJ2-5; the match to TRBD2 covers 9 bases. TRBV6-7 is identified as an open reading frame with a role that is uncertain. The CDR3 contains 18 residues. V gave up 0 bases and J gave up 5 bases; unmatched junction bases: 13. The CDR3 DNA sequence: TGTGCCAGCAGTTACTCGACGATAAGCGGGGGGCAGAAGGAGACCCAGTACTTC. Amino acids: CASSYSTISGGQKETQYF.

The chain employs TRBV12-3 or TRBV12-4 and TRBJ2-4; TRBD1 is a possible D gene (5 bases). This CDR3 has 12 amino acids. Between the trimmed V and J ends, which lost 6 bases and 9 bases, there was a span of 12 bases. CDR3 amino acids: CASRAGLGIQYF. CDR3 bases: TGTGCCAGCAGGGCAGGGTTAGGCATTCAGTACTTC.

The chain has TRBV18 and TRBJ1-3; 8 nucleotides align to TRBD1. Losses at the gene ends were 3 bases for V and 1 base for J; bases not matched to a gene: 8. CDR1 is KGHSH, CDR2 LQKENI, per germline. The CDR3 spans 17 residues. CDR3 region: CASSPTGQGASGNTIYF. The DNA of the CDR3 is TGTGCCAGCTCACCCACCGGACAGGGAGCTTCTGGAAACACCATATATTTT. Supplemented by reference TRBV18 and TRBJ1-3, the full variable domain reads NAGVMQNPRHLVRRRGQEARLRCSPMKGHSHVYWYRQLPEEGLKFMVYLQKENIIDESGMPKERFSAEFPKEGPSILRIQQVVRGDSAAYFCASSPTGQGASGNTIYFGEGSWLTVV.

This sequence joins TRBV24-1 and TRBJ2-3; D perhaps matches TRBD2 (5 bases). Germline V gene lookup returns CDR1 KGHDR and CDR2 SFDVKD. CDR3 size: 16 residues. V was clipped by 5 bases and J by 3 bases, with 17 bases between them. CDR3 residues: CATSAPQAGGTDTQYF. Written as DNA, the CDR3 is TGTGCCACCAGTGCTCCACAAGCTGGAGGTACAGATACGCAGTATTTT.

The rearrangement links TRBV9 to TRBJ1-2; TRBD1 matches at 9 bases. J lost 2 bases, V lost 3 bases, and 5 bases had no gene match. Germline V CDR1 and CDR2: SGDLS, YYNGEE. The CDR3 totals 15 residues. The CDR3 nucleotides read TGTGCCAGCAGCGCACAGGGGGCGCGAAACTATGGCTACACCTTC. Translation: CASSAQGARNYGYTF.

The chain has TRBV6-2 or TRBV6-3 and TRBJ1-2, with 8 bases fitting TRBD1. Germline V gene data show CDR1 as MNHEY and CDR2 as SVGEGT. The CDR3 is 14 residues long. The V gene end was trimmed by 2 bases and the J gene end by 8 bases; junction bases not matched to a gene: 7. This CDR3 reads CASSYGVAGGGYTF. The CDR3, as DNA: TGTGCCAGCAGTTACGGTGTCGCAGGGGGCGGCTACACCTTC.

This clone was detected a few times. The chain uses TRBV27 and TRBJ1-2; a weak D match, TRBD1 (6 bases). Deletions cut 5 bases from V and 5 bases from J, with 9 bases between. The CDR3 has 12 residues. The V gene's germline CDR1 is MNHEY and CDR2 SMNVEV (reference sequence). CDR3 bases: TGTGCCAGCAGTATACAGGGTTATGGCTACACCTTC. It encodes CASSIQGYGYTF.

This rearrangement joins TRBV6-1 to TRBJ2-7; D possibly corresponds to TRBD1 (6 bases). V shed 0 bases and J shed 3 bases, with 15 bases lying between them. This CDR3 spans 16 amino acids. Germline CDR1 reads MNHNS; CDR2 reads SASEGT. The CDR3 loop reads CASSEARDIFYYEQYF. The CDR3 region has the DNA TGTGCCAGCAGTGAAGCGAGGGACATATTCTACTACGAGCAGTACTTC.

The gene calls are TRBV7-8 and TRBJ1-1; D gene uncertain. Trimming took 5 bases from V and 0 from J, leaving 10 bases between them. This CDR3 is built from 14 residues. The germline V gene has CDR1 SGHVS and CDR2 FQNEAQ. The CDR3 DNA follows: TGTGCCAGCAGCCGAGGAGTAATGAACACTGAAGCTTTCTTT. Its protein is CASSRGVMNTEAFF. Full variable domain (remainder filled in from reference TRBV7-8 and TRBJ1-1): GAGVSQSPRYKVAKRGQDVALRCDPISGHVSLFWYQQALGQGPEFLTYFQNEAQLDKSGLPSDRFFAERPEGSVSTLKIQRTQQEDSAVYLCASSRGVMNTEAFFGQGTRLTVV.

CDR3 sequence: CASSLGQLGVNNEQFF. The CDR3 DNA reads TGTGCCAGCAGTTTGGGACAGCTTGGGGTTAACAATGAGCAGTTCTTC. The gene calls are TRBV27 and TRBJ2-1; TRBD1 aligns across 7 bases. J gave up 5 bases and V 3 bases, and 10 bases lay outside the gene matches. The germline V gene encodes CDR1 MNHEY and CDR2 SMNVEV (reference sequence). The CDR3 runs 16 residues.

The rearrangement joins TRBV7-9 to TRBJ2-3; 10 nucleotides line up with TRBD1. J gave up 4 bases and V 5 bases, and 6 bases lay outside the gene matches. This CDR3 contains 15 residues. Looked up from germline, CDR1 is SEHNR and CDR2 is FQNEAQ (reference sequence). The CDR3 loop is CASSPTGTGADTQYF. In DNA, the CDR3 is TGTGCCAGCAGCCCCACCGGGACAGGGGCAGATACGCAGTATTTT.